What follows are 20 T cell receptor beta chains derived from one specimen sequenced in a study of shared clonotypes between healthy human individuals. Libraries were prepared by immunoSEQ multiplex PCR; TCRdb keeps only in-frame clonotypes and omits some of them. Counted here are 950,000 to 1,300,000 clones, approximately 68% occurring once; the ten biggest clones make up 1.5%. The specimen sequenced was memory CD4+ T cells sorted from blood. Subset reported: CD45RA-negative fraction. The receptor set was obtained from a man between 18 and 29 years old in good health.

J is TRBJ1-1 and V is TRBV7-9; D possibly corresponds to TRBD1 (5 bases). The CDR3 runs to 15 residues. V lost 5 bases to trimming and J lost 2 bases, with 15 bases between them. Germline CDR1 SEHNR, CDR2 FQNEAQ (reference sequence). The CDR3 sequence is CASSEPWDANTEAFF. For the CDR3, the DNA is TGTGCCAGCAGCGAACCATGGGACGCCAACACTGAAGCTTTCTTT.

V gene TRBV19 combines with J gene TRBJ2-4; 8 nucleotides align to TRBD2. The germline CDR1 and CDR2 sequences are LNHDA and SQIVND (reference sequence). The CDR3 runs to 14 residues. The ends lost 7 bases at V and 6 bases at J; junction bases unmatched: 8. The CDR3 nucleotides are TGTGCCAGTATGGGACTAGGCGTCGGAAACATTCAGTACTTC. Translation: CASMGLGVGNIQYF.

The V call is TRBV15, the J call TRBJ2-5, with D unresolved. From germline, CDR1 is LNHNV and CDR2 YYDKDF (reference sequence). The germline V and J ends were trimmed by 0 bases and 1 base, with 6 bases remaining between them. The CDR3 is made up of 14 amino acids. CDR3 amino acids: CATSRDQSQETQYF. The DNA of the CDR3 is TGTGCCACCAGCAGAGATCAGTCCCAAGAGACCCAGTACTTC.

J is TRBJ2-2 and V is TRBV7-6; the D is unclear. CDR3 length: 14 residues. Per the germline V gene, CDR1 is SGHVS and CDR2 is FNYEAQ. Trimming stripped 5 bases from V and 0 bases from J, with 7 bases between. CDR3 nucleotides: TGTGCCAGCAGCCCTGCCCCGAACACCGGGGAGCTGTTTTTT. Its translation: CASSPAPNTGELFF. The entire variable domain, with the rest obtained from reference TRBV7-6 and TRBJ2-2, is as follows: GAGVSQSPRYKVTKRGQDVALRCDPISGHVSLYWYRQALGQGPEFLTYFNYEAQQDKSGLPNDRFSAERPEGSISTLTIQRTEQRDSAMYRCASSPAPNTGELFFGEGSRLTVL.

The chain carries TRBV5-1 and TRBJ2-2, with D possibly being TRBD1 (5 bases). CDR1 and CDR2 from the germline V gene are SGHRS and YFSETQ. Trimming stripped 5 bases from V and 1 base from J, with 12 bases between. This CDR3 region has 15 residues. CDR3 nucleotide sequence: TGCGCCAGCAGTCAGGCGACAGTGAACACCGGGGAGCTGTTTTTT. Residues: CASSQATVNTGELFF.

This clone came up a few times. The CDR3 nucleotides read TGTGCCAGCAGCACTGGACAGGGGGACCGCCTCCACTTT. This codes for CASSTGQGDRLHF. The rearrangement links TRBV7-9 to TRBJ1-6, with TRBD1 matching 10 bases. CDR1 is SEHNR, CDR2 FQNEAQ, per germline (reference sequence). The CDR3 totals 13 residues. Germline trimming cut 5 bases from V and 15 bases from J; bases unmatched to any gene: 7.

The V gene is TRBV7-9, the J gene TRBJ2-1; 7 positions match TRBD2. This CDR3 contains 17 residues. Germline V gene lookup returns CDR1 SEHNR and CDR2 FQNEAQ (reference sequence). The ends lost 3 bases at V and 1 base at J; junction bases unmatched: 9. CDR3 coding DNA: TGTGCCAGCAGCTTGGGTACGGGAGGCAGGTCCTACAATGAGCAGTTCTTC. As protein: CASSLGTGGRSYNEQFF.

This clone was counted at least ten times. The CDR3 DNA reads as TGTGCCAGCAGTGGACAGGAGAGGGCTACCCACGAGCAGTACTTC. Translation: CASSGQERATHEQYF. V is TRBV6-1 and J is TRBJ2-7; tentative D call: TRBD1 (6 bases). V lost 4 bases to trimming and J lost 5 bases, with 18 bases between them. The CDR3 loop spans 15 amino acids. Germline CDR1 reads MNHNS; CDR2 reads SASEGT.

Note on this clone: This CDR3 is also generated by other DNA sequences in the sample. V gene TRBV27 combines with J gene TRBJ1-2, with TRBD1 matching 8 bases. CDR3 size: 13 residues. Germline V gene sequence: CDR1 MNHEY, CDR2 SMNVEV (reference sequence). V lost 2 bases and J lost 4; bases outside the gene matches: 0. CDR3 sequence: CASSLGQGYGYTF. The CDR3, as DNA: TGTGCCAGCAGTTTAGGACAGGGCTATGGCTACACCTTC.

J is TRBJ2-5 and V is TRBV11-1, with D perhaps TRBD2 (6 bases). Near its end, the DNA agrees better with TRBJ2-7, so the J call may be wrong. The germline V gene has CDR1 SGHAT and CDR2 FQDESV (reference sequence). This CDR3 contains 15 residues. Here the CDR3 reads CASSFVGPGRYEQYF. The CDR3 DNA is TGTGCCAGCAGCTTTGTCGGGCCAGGGAGGTACGAGCAGTACTTC.

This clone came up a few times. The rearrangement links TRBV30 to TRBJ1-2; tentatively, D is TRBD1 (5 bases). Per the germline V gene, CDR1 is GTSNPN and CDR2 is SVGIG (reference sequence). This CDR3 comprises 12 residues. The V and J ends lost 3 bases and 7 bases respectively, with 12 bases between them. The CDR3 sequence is CAWRFREGGYTF. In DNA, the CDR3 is TGTGCCTGGAGATTCAGGGAAGGTGGCTACACCTTC.

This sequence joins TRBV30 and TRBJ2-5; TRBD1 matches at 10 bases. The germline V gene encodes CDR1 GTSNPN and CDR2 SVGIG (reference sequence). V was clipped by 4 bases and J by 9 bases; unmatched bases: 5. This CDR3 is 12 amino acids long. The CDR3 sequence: CAWTDRGKPQYF. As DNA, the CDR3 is TGTGCCTGGACGGACAGGGGGAAACCCCAGTACTTC.

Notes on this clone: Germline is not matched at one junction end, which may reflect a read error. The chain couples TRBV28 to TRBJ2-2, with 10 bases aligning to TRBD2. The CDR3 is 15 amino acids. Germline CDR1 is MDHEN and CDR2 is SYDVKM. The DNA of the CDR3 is TGTGCCAGCAGCTTATCTAGCGGGAGTACCGGGGAGCTGTTTTTT. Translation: CASSLSSGSTGELFF.

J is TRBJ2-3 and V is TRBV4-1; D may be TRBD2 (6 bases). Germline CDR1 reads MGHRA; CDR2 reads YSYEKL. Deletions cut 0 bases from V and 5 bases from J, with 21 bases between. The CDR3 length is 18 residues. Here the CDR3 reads CASSQDILYGGAEDTQYF. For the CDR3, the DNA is TGCGCCAGCAGCCAAGACATCCTCTATGGAGGGGCTGAAGATACGCAGTATTTT.

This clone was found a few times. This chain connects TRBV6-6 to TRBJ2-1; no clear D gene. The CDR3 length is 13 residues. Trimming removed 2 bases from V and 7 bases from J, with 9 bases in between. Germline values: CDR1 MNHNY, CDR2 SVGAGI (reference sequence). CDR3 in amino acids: CASSYGVKNEQFF. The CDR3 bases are TGTGCCAGCAGTTACGGGGTTAAGAATGAGCAGTTCTTC.

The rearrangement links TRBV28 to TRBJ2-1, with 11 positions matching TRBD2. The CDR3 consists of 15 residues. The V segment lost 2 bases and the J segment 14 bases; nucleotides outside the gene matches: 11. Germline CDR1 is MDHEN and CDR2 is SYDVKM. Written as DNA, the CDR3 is TGTGCCAGCAGTTTACTAGCGGGGGGCCCTGTGCCGGAGTTCTTC. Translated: CASSLLAGGPVPEFF.

The CDR3 sequence: CASSPRAQVEYNEQFF. The DNA for the CDR3 is TGTGCCAGCAGCCCCCGTGCGCAGGTGGAATACAATGAGCAGTTCTTC. The chain uses TRBV5-5 and TRBJ2-1; D is uncertain. This CDR3 is 16 amino acids long. The germline V and J ends were trimmed by 4 bases and 4 bases, with 18 bases remaining between them. The germline gives CDR1 SGHKS, CDR2 YYEKEE (reference sequence).

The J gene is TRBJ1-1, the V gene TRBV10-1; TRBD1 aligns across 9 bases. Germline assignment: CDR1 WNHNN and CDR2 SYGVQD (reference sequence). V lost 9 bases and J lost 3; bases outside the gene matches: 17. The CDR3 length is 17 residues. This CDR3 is CARKVRDRDNRDTEAFF. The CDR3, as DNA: TGCGCCAGGAAAGTCCGGGACAGGGATAATCGCGACACTGAAGCTTTCTTT.

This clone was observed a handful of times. This chain's CDR3 is CAWSVGGIDEKLFF. CDR3 sequence (DNA): TGTGCCTGGAGTGTTGGGGGGATTGATGAAAAACTGTTTTTT. This sequence joins TRBV30 and TRBJ1-4; D is possibly TRBD1 (5 bases). Germline V gives CDR1 GTSNPN, CDR2 SVGIG (reference sequence). The CDR3 covers 14 residues. V was clipped by 0 bases and J by 6 bases, with 11 bases between them.

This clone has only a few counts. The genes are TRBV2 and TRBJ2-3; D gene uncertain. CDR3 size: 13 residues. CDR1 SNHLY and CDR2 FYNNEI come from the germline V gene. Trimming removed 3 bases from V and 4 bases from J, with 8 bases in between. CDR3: CASSEESADTQYF. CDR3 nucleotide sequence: TGTGCCAGCAGTGAGGAGTCCGCAGATACGCAGTATTTT.